This TCR beta chain stems from a study of blood T cell repertoires in COVID-19. Measured with immunoSEQ multiplex PCR; TCRdb has only the in-frame clones, and not every one. This sample has 180,000 or so clones, with roughly 78% found just once. The CDR3 runs 14 residues. With 4 bases clipped from V and 4 bases from J, the junction kept 2 bases outside the gene matches. Germline V gene sequence: CDR1 MNHNY, CDR2 SVGAGI (reference sequence). This chain joins TRBV6-6 and TRBJ2-7; 12 bases match TRBD1. The receptor was derived from a woman of 80 years or more with active or convalescent COVID-19. Sequencing input: peripheral blood. DNA of the CDR3: TGTGCCAGCAGTTGGGGACAGGGGGCATACGAGCAGTACTTC. Its protein is CASSWGQGAYEQYF.